Following are 29 T cell receptor beta chains from one sample sequenced in a study of T cell changes during pregnancy in multiple sclerosis. Sequencing used immunoSEQ multiplex PCR; TCRdb keeps in-frame clones, though not all of them. The sample shows about 73,000 clones, 92% of them seen only once. Here the sequenced sample was peripheral blood, taken in the third trimester of pregnancy. These receptors originate from a female donor in good health, enrolled as a control in a pregnancy study.

The J gene is TRBJ1-5, the V gene TRBV5-4; 8 bases match TRBD1. V was clipped by 5 bases and J by 7 bases; unmatched bases: 8. The germline gives CDR1 SGHNT, CDR2 YYREEE (reference sequence). This CDR3 is 14 amino acids long. CDR3 region: CASSPDRVSQPQHF. The CDR3 region has the DNA TGTGCCAGCAGTCCGGACAGGGTGAGCCAGCCCCAGCATTTT.

This chain joins TRBV4-1 and TRBJ1-5; D is unresolved. The CDR3 length is 13 residues. V was pared by 0 bases and J by 9 bases, with 9 bases between. In germline, CDR1 is MGHRA, CDR2 YSYEKL. CDR3 amino acids: CASSQEEGRPQHF. In nucleotides, the CDR3 is TGCGCCAGCAGCCAAGAGGAAGGGAGGCCCCAGCATTTT.

The rearrangement uses TRBV2 and TRBJ2-7, with 12 bases that match TRBD1. The V gene's germline CDR1 is SNHLY and CDR2 FYNNEI. Germline trimming cut 4 bases from V and 6 bases from J; bases unmatched to any gene: 7. The CDR3 runs to 15 residues. In DNA form, the CDR3 reads TGTGCCAGCAGTGCCCTGGGACAGGGGGCCGTCGAGCAGTACTTC. It is translated as CASSALGQGAVEQYF.

The rearrangement uses TRBV11-2 and TRBJ2-2; D is ambiguous. The CDR3 extends over 14 amino acids. The germline V gene encodes CDR1 SGHAT and CDR2 FQNNGV. Trimming cost V 1 base and J 6 bases, with 9 bases left between them. The CDR3 DNA is TGTGCCAGCAGCTTAGGGTCCGGGTCCGGGGAGCTGTTTTTT. Protein: CASSLGSGSGELFF.

J is TRBJ2-7 and V is TRBV5-1, with TRBD2 matching over 8 bases. CDR3 size: 16 residues. J gave up 0 bases and V 1 base, and 6 bases lay outside the gene matches. Germline CDR1 and CDR2: SGHRS and YFSETQ. The CDR3 here is CASSLPSGGVSYEQYF. CDR3 sequence (DNA): TGCGCCAGCAGCTTGCCCTCGGGAGGGGTCTCCTACGAGCAGTACTTC.

The chain recombines TRBV9 with TRBJ2-2, with D perhaps TRBD1 (5 bases). The CDR3 is 15 amino acids. V was shortened by 0 bases and J by 4 bases, with 10 bases between the two germline ends. Germline lookup yields CDR1 SGDLS and CDR2 YYNGEE. The CDR3 DNA sequence: TGTGCCAGCAGCGTAGAGGGGTCGACCACCGGGGAGCTGTTTTTT. It encodes CASSVEGSTTGELFF. Filled out from reference TRBV9 and TRBJ2-2, the complete variable domain reads DSGVTQTPKHLITATGQRVTLRCSPRSGDLSVYWYQQSLDQGLQFLIQYYNGEERAKGNILERFSAQQFPDLHSELNLSSLELGDSALYFCASSVEGSTTGELFFGEGSRLTVL.

The genes are TRBV9 and TRBJ2-2; TRBD2 aligns across 10 bases. There are 19 residues in the CDR3. After removal of 1 base from V and 1 base from J, the junction contained 10 bases not matched to a gene. CDR1 and CDR2 (germline): SGDLS, YYNGEE. The CDR3 DNA reads TGTGCCAGCAGCGTAAGCGGGAGGGTCGATTACGGGAACACCGGGGAGCTGTTTTTT. This encodes CASSVSGRVDYGNTGELFF.

The V gene is TRBV9, the J gene TRBJ2-1, with 11 bases fitting TRBD2. The ends lost 5 bases at V and 5 bases at J; junction bases unmatched: 9. This CDR3 has 16 amino acids. CDR1 and CDR2 from the germline V gene are SGDLS and YYNGEE. The CDR3 spells CASRGGLAGGNNEQFF. The CDR3, as DNA: TGTGCCAGCAGGGGGGGCCTAGCGGGGGGAAACAATGAGCAGTTCTTC.

The rearrangement uses TRBV7-2 and TRBJ2-7; 8 bases line up with TRBD2. V lost 2 bases and J lost 2; bases outside the gene matches: 2. The CDR3 consists of 14 residues. Germline V CDR1 and CDR2: SGHTA, FQGNSA. Here the CDR3 reads CASSLYGRAYEQYF. The CDR3 nucleotides read TGTGCCAGCAGCTTATACGGGAGGGCCTACGAGCAGTACTTC.

The chain combines TRBV13 with TRBJ2-7; 10 bases are a match to TRBD1. Per germline, CDR1 PRHDT and CDR2 FYEKMQ (reference sequence). With 0 bases clipped from V and 1 base from J, the junction kept 15 bases outside the gene matches. This CDR3 has 20 amino acids. The CDR3 region has the DNA TGTGCCAGCAGCTTAGGCCTAGGGTCGGGACAGGGGTATTCGTCCTACGAGCAGTACTTC. Its translation is CASSLGLGSGQGYSSYEQYF.

The chain carries TRBV27 and TRBJ2-1, with 11 bases matching TRBD2. Trimming cost V 4 bases and J 7 bases; bases outside gene matches: 9. CDR3 length: 16 amino acids. Per germline, CDR1 MNHEY and CDR2 SMNVEV (reference sequence). The CDR3 sequence: CASSSTSGGLRNEQFF. In DNA form, the CDR3 reads TGTGCCAGCAGTTCTACTAGCGGGGGCCTTCGGAATGAGCAGTTCTTC.

In this sample, this clone turned up once. This chain uses TRBV28 with TRBJ2-7; 7 bases line up with TRBD1. V lost 3 bases to trimming and J lost 2 bases; unmatched junction nucleotides: 1. Germline V gene sequence: CDR1 MDHEN, CDR2 SYDVKM. The length of the CDR3 is 13 residues. Written as DNA, the CDR3 is TGTGCCAGCAGTTTGACAGGGCCCTACGAGCAGTACTTC. It codes for CASSLTGPYEQYF.

For the CDR3, the DNA is TGCAGCATAGGACAGGGTACAGAGACCCAGTACTTC. It specifies CSIGQGTETQYF. This chain joins TRBV29-1 and TRBJ2-5; 8 bases agree with TRBD1. Unmatched junction bases numbered 6, after V lost 8 bases and J lost 4 bases. Germline loops: CDR1 SQVTM, CDR2 ANQGSEA. CDR3 length equals 12 residues.

This CDR3 is CASSPWTGGNQPQHF. The CDR3 bases are TGTGCCAGCAGTCCCTGGACAGGGGGGAATCAGCCCCAGCATTTT. The genes are TRBV6-5 and TRBJ1-5, with 10 positions matching TRBD1. V was pared by 5 bases and J by 4 bases, with 5 bases of the junction left unmatched. The germline gives CDR1 MNHEY, CDR2 SVGAGI. This CDR3 contains 15 residues.

This chain joins TRBV5-1 and TRBJ2-1; 7 bases map to TRBD2. The ends lost 0 bases at V and 6 bases at J; junction bases unmatched: 6. This CDR3 has 15 amino acids. Germline V gene lookup returns CDR1 SGHRS and CDR2 YFSETQ. The CDR3 is CASSLASGRINEQFF. CDR3 coding DNA: TGCGCCAGCAGCTTGGCTAGCGGACGGATCAATGAGCAGTTCTTC.

This chain connects TRBV10-3 to TRBJ2-1; 13 bases map to TRBD2. The length of the CDR3 is 14 residues. Germline V CDR1 and CDR2: ENHRY, SYGVKD. V trimming: 4 bases; J trimming: 8 bases; junction bases outside the gene matches: 2. The CDR3 sequence: CAISGTSGGHEQFF. CDR3 nucleotides: TGTGCCATCAGTGGGACTAGCGGGGGACATGAGCAGTTCTTC.

The gene calls are TRBV4-2 and TRBJ1-1; D is unclear. This CDR3 has 16 amino acids. The germline gives CDR1 LGHNA, CDR2 YNFKEQ. V was cut by 5 bases and J by 4 bases, with 20 bases left in between. CDR3 loop: CASSSQPPVSLTEAFF. The CDR3 DNA reads TGTGCCAGCAGCTCTCAACCCCCGGTATCCCTCACTGAAGCTTTCTTT.

The rearrangement links TRBV5-4 to TRBJ1-1; tentatively, D is TRBD1 (5 bases). Germline-derived CDR1 and CDR2 are SGHNT and YYREEE (reference sequence). The CDR3 spans 17 residues. Trimming cost V 0 bases and J 0 bases, with 15 bases left between them. The CDR3 reads CASSLGPLEGMNTEAFF. The CDR3 bases are TGTGCCAGCAGCTTGGGGCCCTTGGAGGGGATGAACACTGAAGCTTTCTTT.

This rearrangement joins TRBV4-2 to TRBJ1-4, with a possible D match to TRBD1 (5 bases). CDR3 length: 15 residues. Germline lookup yields CDR1 LGHNA and CDR2 YNFKEQ. V dropped 4 bases and J dropped 7 bases, with 16 bases sitting between them. The CDR3, as DNA: TGTGCCAGCAGCCCCGGGGGGGAGGGGCGTGAAAAACTGTTTTTT. Its translation: CASSPGGEGREKLFF.

The chain recombines TRBV9 with TRBJ1-4; D is undetermined. The CDR3 is 14 residues long. In germline, CDR1 is SGDLS, CDR2 YYNGEE. Trimming removed 4 bases at V and 5 bases at J, with 12 bases between. In DNA form, the CDR3 reads TGTGCCAGCAGCCTGCACAGCTACAATGAAAAACTGTTTTTT. Translated, it gives CASSLHSYNEKLFF.

The chain employs TRBV27 and TRBJ2-3; 9 nucleotides agree with TRBD2. Trimming at V came to 2 bases and at J to 4 bases, leaving 4 bases not matched to a gene. Germline V gene lookup returns CDR1 MNHEY and CDR2 SMNVEV (reference sequence). CDR3 length: 15 residues. As DNA, the CDR3 is TGTGCCAGCAGTTTAGCGGGGGGGGCCTCAGATACGCAGTATTTT. Translation: CASSLAGGASDTQYF.

The V call is TRBV7-9, the J call TRBJ1-1; a possible D gene is TRBD1 (5 bases). The CDR3 is 15 residues long. The V gene lost 3 bases and the J gene lost 0 bases, with 11 bases spanning the gap. From germline, CDR1 is SEHNR and CDR2 FQNEAQ (reference sequence). The CDR3 coding sequence is TGTGCCAGCAGCTTCAACGGAGGGGTGAACACTGAAGCTTTCTTT. Encoded protein: CASSFNGGVNTEAFF. Filled out from reference TRBV7-9 and TRBJ1-1, the complete variable domain reads DTGVSQNPRHKITKRGQNVTFRCDPISEHNRLYWYRQTLGQGPEFLTYFQNEAQLEKSRLLSDRFSAERPKGSFSTLEIQRTEQGDSAMYLCASSFNGGVNTEAFFGQGTRLTVV.

The CDR3 reads CASSMTSGYSFSYEQYF. CDR3 DNA sequence: TGTGCCAGTAGTATGACTAGCGGGTATTCGTTCTCCTACGAGCAGTACTTC. The V call is TRBV19, the J call TRBJ2-7; 10 bases line up with TRBD2. The J segment lost 0 bases and the V segment lost 3 bases, leaving 8 bases of the junction unmatched. The CDR3 loop spans 17 amino acids. CDR1 is LNHDA, CDR2 SQIVND, per germline (reference sequence).

In regard to this clone: At one end, the junction sequence differs from germline, possibly due to a read error. In nucleotides, the CDR3 is TGTGCCAGCAGCCTAGAAGGACTAGCGGGGTCCGGGGAGCTGTTTTTT. Encoded protein: CASSLEGLAGSGELFF. The chain combines TRBV11-3 with TRBJ2-2, with 12 bases aligning to TRBD2. CDR1 is SGHNT and CDR2 is YENEEA in the germline V gene. This CDR3 contains 16 residues.

The chain joins TRBV5-4 to TRBJ1-6, with 10 bases that match TRBD1. Germline CDR1 reads SGHNT; CDR2 reads YYREEE (reference sequence). The CDR3 is 17 amino acids. Trimming removed 4 bases from V and 0 bases from J; junction bases left unmatched: 4. CDR3 amino acids: CASSGTGAGSYNSPLHF. The CDR3 coding sequence is TGTGCCAGCAGCGGGACAGGGGCCGGCTCCTATAATTCACCCCTCCACTTT.

CDR3 in DNA: TGCGCCAGCAGCGCCGGGACTAGGGAAGTCGATACGCAGTATTTT. It encodes CASSAGTREVDTQYF. V is TRBV10-1 and J is TRBJ2-3, with 8 bases fitting TRBD2. Germline assignment: CDR1 WNHNN and CDR2 SYGVQD (reference sequence). V lost 6 bases and J lost 6; bases outside the gene matches: 11. The length of the CDR3 is 15 residues.

The V gene is TRBV7-3, the J gene TRBJ2-2; 13 bases are a match to TRBD2. The CDR3 has 17 residues. V was clipped by 4 bases and J by 7 bases; unmatched bases: 9. CDR1 SGHTA and CDR2 FQGTGA come from the germline V gene. The CDR3 is CASSSAGLAGMGGELFF. CDR3 in DNA: TGTGCCAGCAGCTCCGCGGGACTAGCGGGAATGGGCGGGGAGCTGTTTTTT.

The gene calls are TRBV7-8 and TRBJ2-7; D uncertain. V lost 4 bases, J lost 6 bases, and 10 bases lay in between. The germline V gene has CDR1 SGHVS and CDR2 FQNEAQ. The CDR3 length is 12 residues. The CDR3 DNA reads as TGTGCCAGCAGCTCGTCAGTTCGCGAGCAGTACTTC. Its protein is CASSSSVREQYF. Full variable domain (outside the CDR3, taken from reference TRBV7-8 and TRBJ2-7): GAGVSQSPRYKVAKRGQDVALRCDPISGHVSLFWYQQALGQGPEFLTYFQNEAQLDKSGLPSDRFFAERPEGSVSTLKIQRTQQEDSAVYLCASSSSVREQYFGPGTRLTVT.

The chain links TRBV4-3 to TRBJ2-5, with a weak D call TRBD1 (6 bases). The CDR3 is 13 residues long. Germline lookup yields CDR1 LGHNA and CDR2 YSLEER. Trimming took 4 bases from V and 4 from J, leaving 10 bases between them. The CDR3 DNA is TGCGCCAGCAGCCTCGACAGGAGAGAGACCCAGTACTTC. This encodes CASSLDRRETQYF.